Described below is a single TCR beta chain sequence and its context. Antigen unknown. Germline V gene lookup returns CDR1 SGHRS and CDR2 YFSETQ. CDR3 length equals 14 residues. V was clipped by 2 bases and J by 4 bases, with 9 bases between them. Every patient relapsed after autologous stem cell transplantation, and brentuximab vedotin exposure varied. Using immunoSEQ multiplex PCR, the repertoire was profiled, and TCRdb retains in-frame clones only, with some absent. This sample has 66,000 or so clones, with 71% found just once. The sample is drawn from a study of PD-1 blockade in classical Hodgkin lymphoma. Notes on the study in general: Reports described newly diagnosed patients as having lower baseline TCR diversity than healthy donors. Undefined causes, possibly disease activity or prior therapy, underlie the repertoire differences. The diversity seen at baseline in complete responders resembled that of newly diagnosed patients.

The material sequenced was peripheral blood mononuclear cells (PBMCs), taken before the second cycle of nivolumab. The chain carries TRBV5-1 and TRBJ1-4; no clear D. This TCR came from a human donor with classical Hodgkin lymphoma. In DNA, the CDR3 is TGCGCCAGCAGCTTAGAGGGAATTAATGAAAAACTGTTTTTT. Translated, it gives CASSLEGINEKLFF.